This TCR beta chain was captured by sequencing in a study of cytomegalovirus exposure and HLA in healthy donors. The V and J ends lost 3 bases and 0 bases, in that order; junction bases with no gene match: 5. CDR1 SEHNR and CDR2 FQNEAQ come from the germline V gene (reference sequence). This CDR3 has 16 residues. Researchers ran the PCR with 60 Vbeta and 13 Jbeta primers. Repertoires were generated with immunoSEQ multiplex PCR, while TCRdb's copy carries only in-frame clones and drops some. The sample holds 200,000 or so clones. This TCR was recovered from a boy younger than 18 in good health and CMV-seronegative. The gene calls are TRBV7-9 and TRBJ2-1, with 7 positions matching TRBD1. Material: PBMCs. The CDR3 bases are TGTGCCAGCAGCTTTCCAGGACAGGACTCCTACAATGAGCAGTTCTTC. Amino acids: CASSFPGQDSYNEQFF.